This T cell receptor (beta chain) was sequenced during a study of blood T cell repertoires in COVID-19. Study-level information: The United States, Italy and Spain supplied acute and convalescent COVID-19 samples. PBMCs, B-cell-depleted T cells, or T cells provided the cDNA or gDNA that made up the material.

The CDR3 sequence is 15 residues long. Germline CDR1 reads MNHEY; CDR2 reads SVGAGI. The J segment lost 0 bases and the V segment lost 5 bases, leaving 5 bases of the junction unmatched. In the source study's methods: Counts of nucleated cells, estimated from reference gene primer amplification, were obtained. Repertoires were generated with immunoSEQ multiplex PCR, while TCRdb's copy carries only in-frame clones and drops some. V and J calls plus clone size are reproduced from that table; the DNA served to infer D and trimming. The table lists around 230,000 clones, 75% to 90% of them singletons. The sample consisted of peripheral blood. The receptor was derived from a man aged 60 to 69 who had recovered from COVID-19. V and J are TRBV6-5 and TRBJ2-3; 7 bases are shared with TRBD1. The CDR3 is CASSQPGQSTDTQYF. CDR3 nucleotide sequence: TGTGCCAGCAGTCAACCGGGACAGAGCACAGATACGCAGTATTTT.